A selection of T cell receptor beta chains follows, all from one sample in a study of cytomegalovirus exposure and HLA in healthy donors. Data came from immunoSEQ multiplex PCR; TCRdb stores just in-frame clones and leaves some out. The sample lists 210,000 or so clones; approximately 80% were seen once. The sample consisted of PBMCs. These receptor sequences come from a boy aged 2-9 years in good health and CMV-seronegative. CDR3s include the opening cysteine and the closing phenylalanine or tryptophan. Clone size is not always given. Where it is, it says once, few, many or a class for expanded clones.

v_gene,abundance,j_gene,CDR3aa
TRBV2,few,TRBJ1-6,CASSDEGHPDSPLHF
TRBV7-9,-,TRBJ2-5,CASSSTTEGRGRKETQYF
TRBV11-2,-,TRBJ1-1,CASSLAGGAGQGYTEAFF
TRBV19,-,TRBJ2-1,CASSMGGRSDNEQFF
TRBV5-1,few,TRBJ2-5,CASSLRGQETQYF
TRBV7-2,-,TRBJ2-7,CASSLGTRGTYEQYF
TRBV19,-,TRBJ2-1,CASSIAGVPYNEQFF
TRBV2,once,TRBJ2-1,CASRGRVSDEQFF
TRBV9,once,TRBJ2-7,CASSPQGSEQYF
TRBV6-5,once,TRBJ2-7,CASTSWGRNEQYF
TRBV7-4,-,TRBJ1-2,CASSLGTGGLDGYTF
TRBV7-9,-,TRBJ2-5,CASRKTSGTQYF
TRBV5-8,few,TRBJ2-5,CASSFTQLETQYF
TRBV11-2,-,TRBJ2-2,CASSLVGAGVGELFF
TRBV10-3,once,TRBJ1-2,CAISGTGGASRSYTF
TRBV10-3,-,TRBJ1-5,CATGMTGVNQPQHF
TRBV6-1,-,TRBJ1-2,CASSEGQYCGYTF
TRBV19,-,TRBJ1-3,CASMIPGSGNTIYF
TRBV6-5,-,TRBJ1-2,CASSAGGLGYGYTF
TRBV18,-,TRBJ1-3,CASSPAGQGGGNTIYF
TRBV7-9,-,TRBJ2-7,CASSSHTVSEQYF
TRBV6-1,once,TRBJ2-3,CASSDREGTDTQYF
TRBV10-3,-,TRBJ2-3,CAISILAGESTDTQYF
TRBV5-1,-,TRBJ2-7,CASSAGQGRPYEQYF
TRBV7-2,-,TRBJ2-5,CASSLNGAGGETQYF
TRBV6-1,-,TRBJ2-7,CASSDSGGSYEQYF
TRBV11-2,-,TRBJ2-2,CASSLTPTPGQGTGELFF
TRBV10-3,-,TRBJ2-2,CATQDSTNTGELFF
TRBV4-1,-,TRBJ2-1,CASSPSAGLSYNEQFF
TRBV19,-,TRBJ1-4,CASSIGYRPGRLATNEKLFF
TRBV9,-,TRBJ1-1,CASSVGGIGTEAFF
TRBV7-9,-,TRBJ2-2,CSSSLRDRGDTGELFF
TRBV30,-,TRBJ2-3,CAWSDPRTSGRVGGDTQYF
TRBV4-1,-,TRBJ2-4,CASSTGETGVNIQYF
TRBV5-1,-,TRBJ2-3,CASSAWTGADTQYF
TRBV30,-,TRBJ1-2,CAWSDQFRILPYGYTF
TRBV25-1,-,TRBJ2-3,CASSEEGLAGPDTQYF
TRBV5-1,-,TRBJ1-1,CASSLSGQGASTEAFF
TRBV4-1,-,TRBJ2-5,CASSLVWGQPLVETQYF
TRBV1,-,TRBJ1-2,CTSSQDRGVGTNYGYTF
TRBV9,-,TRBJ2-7,CASSVEGTGIYEQYF
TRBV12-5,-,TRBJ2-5,CASGFGTSGRGETQYF